Listed below are T cell receptor beta chains from one sample, sequenced in a study of shared clonotypes between healthy human individuals. The assay was immunoSEQ multiplex PCR, and TCRdb's table has in-frame clones only and misses some. The sample has 640,000 or so clones, 72% seen once. Sequenced sample: memory CD4+ T cells sorted from blood. The source is a woman aged 25 to 39 in good health. Each CDR3 is given with its conserved first and last residue. The D gene is left open where the match is weak. The size entry is marked missing in some rows and otherwise reads once, few, many or a size class.

TRBJ1-3,TRBD1,TRBV28,many,CASSRQGSGNTIYF,TGTGCCAGCAGCCGACAGGGGTCTGGAAACACCATATATTTT
TRBJ2-1,TRBD2,TRBV5-1,.,CASGLAGFYDEQFF,TGCGCCAGCGGCCTAGCGGGGTTTTACGATGAGCAGTTCTTC
TRBJ1-2,TRBD1,TRBV5-1,.,CASSPGTVNGGYTF,TGCGCCAGCAGCCCCGGGACAGTAAATGGGGGCTACACCTTC
TRBJ1-1,.,TRBV7-6,.,CASRRGRGAEAFF,TGTGCCAGCCGGCGGGGGAGGGGTGCTGAAGCTTTCTTT
TRBJ2-3,.,TRBV5-1,once,CASSLGTTLDTDTQYF,TGCGCCAGCAGCTTAGGCACTACGCTGGACACAGATACGCAGTATTTT
TRBJ2-3,TRBD1,TRBV28,.,CASSLRKGQGLMDTQYF,TGTGCCAGCAGTTTGAGAAAGGGACAGGGCTTAATGGATACGCAGTATTTT
TRBJ2-2,.,TRBV6-5,.,CASSHDRPNTGELFF,TGTGCCAGCAGTCACGACAGACCGAACACCGGGGAGCTGTTTTTT
TRBJ1-4,TRBD1,TRBV5-8,once,CASRPGTGGSDEKLFF,TGTGCCAGCAGACCCGGGACAGGAGGCTCCGATGAAAAACTGTTTTTT
TRBJ2-7,TRBD2,TRBV5-1,.,CASSFGGGRNTGEQYF,TGCGCCAGCAGCTTCGGAGGCGGGAGAAATACGGGAGAGCAGTACTTC
TRBJ2-1,TRBD2,TRBV4-2,few,CASSPTSGSWNEQFF,TGTGCCAGCAGCCCGACTAGCGGGAGTTGGAATGAGCAGTTCTTC
TRBJ2-2,TRBD1,TRBV28,few,CASSSPGQGAGELFF,TGTGCCAGCAGTTCCCCGGGACAGGGGGCCGGGGAGCTGTTTTTT
TRBJ2-7,.,TRBV30,.,CAWTGYSDEQYF,TGTGCCTGGACAGGGTATTCGGACGAGCAGTACTTC
TRBJ1-2,.,TRBV7-3,.,CASSPGGGTYGYTF,TGTGCCAGCAGCCCTGGGGGAGGGACCTATGGCTACACCTTC
TRBJ2-3,TRBD2,TRBV2,few,CASKGRETDTQYF,TGTGCCAGCAAGGGGAGGGAGACAGATACGCAGTATTTT
TRBJ2-2,.,TRBV7-9,.,CASSPRSLGELFF,TGTGCCAGCAGCCCCAGATCGCTCGGGGAGCTGTTTTTT
TRBJ1-2,TRBD1,TRBV2,.,CASSEGRGQLDYGYTF,TGTGCCAGCAGTGAAGGGAGGGGGCAGTTGGACTATGGCTACACCTTC
TRBJ2-3,.,TRBV27,.,CASSPWAAPDTQYF,TGTGCCAGCAGTCCCTGGGCGGCCCCAGATACGCAGTATTTT
TRBJ1-4,TRBD1,TRBV6-5,.,CASRDRAANEKLFF,TGTGCCAGCAGGGACAGGGCAGCGAATGAAAAACTGTTTTTT
TRBJ2-2,.,TRBV10-3,.,CAISEPIRDPGELFF,TGTGCCATCAGTGAACCCATCAGGGATCCCGGGGAGCTGTTTTTT
TRBJ1-5,.,TRBV7-8,.,CASSFFPGAQHF,TGTGCCAGCAGCTTTTTTCCGGGAGCCCAGCATTTT
TRBJ2-7,.,TRBV4-2,few,CASSQDQGSYEQYF,TGTGCCAGCAGCCAAGATCAGGGCTCCTACGAGCAGTACTTC
TRBJ2-5,TRBD2,TRBV29-1,.,CSVRGGSETQYF,TGCAGCGTCAGAGGCGGGAGTGAGACCCAGTACTTC
TRBJ1-1,.,TRBV28,.,CASSLGGGTEAFF,TGTGCCAGCAGTTTAGGAGGGGGCACTGAAGCTTTCTTT
TRBJ2-3,.,TRBV30,.,CAWSAPDTQYF,TGTGCCTGGAGTGCCCCAGATACGCAGTATTTT
TRBJ2-5,TRBD1,TRBV18,.,CASSPQGAGETQYF,TGTGCCAGCTCACCACAGGGGGCAGGGGAGACCCAGTACTTC
TRBJ1-4,.,TRBV5-1,.,CASSRGAGETNEKLFF,TGCGCCAGCAGCCGAGGTGCCGGAGAAACTAATGAAAAACTGTTTTTT
TRBJ2-3,TRBD2,TRBV28,few,CASKRTSGRGDTQYF,TGTGCCAGCAAGAGGACTAGCGGGAGAGGAGATACGCAGTATTTT
TRBJ1-5,.,TRBV18,.,CASSPPPGSNQPQHF,TGTGCCAGCTCACCACCGCCCGGCAGCAATCAGCCCCAGCATTTT
TRBJ1-1,.,TRBV4-1,.,CASSQDNVPLAQNTEAFF,TGCGCCAGCAGCCAAGATAACGTTCCCCTGGCCCAGAACACTGAAGCTTTCTTT
TRBJ1-4,TRBD1,TRBV27,many,CASAKGALPQGNEKLFF,TGTGCCAGCGCCAAGGGGGCGCTTCCTCAGGGGAATGAAAAACTGTTTTTT
TRBJ1-1,TRBD1,TRBV30,.,CAWSVLGWAQGANTEAFF,TGTGCCTGGAGTGTATTGGGGTGGGCACAGGGGGCGAACACTGAAGCTTTCTTT
TRBJ1-1,.,TRBV7-2,.,CASSTSIWELATEAFF,TGTGCCAGCAGTACGTCTATTTGGGAGTTGGCGACTGAAGCTTTCTTT
TRBJ2-5,TRBD1,TRBV2,few,CASSRQGVGETQYF,TGTGCCAGCAGTAGACAGGGGGTCGGGGAGACCCAGTACTTC
TRBJ1-2,.,TRBV6-1,.,CASFGGGYTF,TGTGCCAGCTTTGGCGGAGGCTACACCTTC
TRBJ2-1,TRBD2,TRBV18,.,CASSRGLADEQFF,TGTGCCAGCTCACGGGGACTAGCGGATGAGCAGTTCTTC
TRBJ2-2,.,TRBV9,.,CASSVSGLPGELFF,TGTGCCAGCAGCGTTAGTGGGCTTCCCGGGGAGCTGTTTTTT
TRBJ1-4,TRBD1,TRBV19,few,CASRNTDRGREKLFF,TGTGCCAGTAGAAATACGGACAGGGGGCGAGAAAAACTGTTTTTT
TRBJ1-1,TRBD1,TRBV18,.,CASSQQGQEDTEAFF,TGTGCCAGCTCACAACAGGGACAGGAGGACACTGAAGCTTTCTTT
TRBJ2-7,TRBD2,TRBV19,.,CASSITSGRREQYF,TGTGCCAGTAGTATAACTAGCGGGAGAAGGGAGCAGTACTTC
TRBJ2-7,.,TRBV18,.,CASSPVEGWNEQYF,TGTGCCAGCTCACCGGTTGAGGGTTGGAACGAGCAGTACTTC
TRBJ1-3,.,TRBV5-1,many,CASSLGTSGNTIYF,TGCGCCAGCAGCTTGGGGACATCTGGAAACACCATATATTTT
TRBJ1-4,TRBD1,TRBV5-8,.,CASSWGTGAREKLFF,TGTGCCAGCAGCTGGGGGACAGGGGCTCGGGAAAAACTGTTTTTT
TRBJ1-1,TRBD1,TRBV28,.,CASSNDPGQGSEAFF,TGTGCCAGCAGCAACGATCCGGGACAGGGCTCTGAAGCTTTCTTT
TRBJ2-7,.,TRBV7-8,.,CASSSTGSTYEQYF,TGTGCCAGCAGCTCTACCGGGAGTACATACGAGCAGTACTTC
TRBJ2-3,.,TRBV19,few,CASTGFFTDTQYF,TGTGCCAGTACAGGCTTCTTCACAGATACGCAGTATTTT
TRBJ2-3,.,TRBV27,.,CASRLTPGGAFTDTQYF,TGTGCCAGCAGATTGACCCCGGGCGGGGCCTTCACAGATACGCAGTATTTT
TRBJ2-1,TRBD2,TRBV6-5,few,CATPVRPSGSNEQFF,TGTGCCACCCCGGTAAGGCCTAGCGGGAGTAATGAGCAGTTCTTC
TRBJ2-3,TRBD1,TRBV18,.,CASSPRTGMGTDTQYF,TGTGCCAGCTCACCACGGACAGGGATGGGCACAGATACGCAGTATTTT
TRBJ2-5,.,TRBV28,.,CASSFRGAIETQYF,TGTGCCAGCAGTTTCAGGGGGGCTATCGAGACCCAGTACTTC
TRBJ1-1,.,TRBV19,.,CASSIEVGQGKAFF,TGTGCCAGTAGTATAGAGGTTGGGCAGGGCAAAGCTTTCTTT
TRBJ1-2,.,TRBV25-1,.,CASSPPEGPLYGYTF,TGTGCCAGCAGCCCGCCGGAGGGGCCCCTCTATGGCTACACCTTC
TRBJ2-2,.,TRBV19,.,CASSIALASSGELFF,TGTGCCAGTAGTATAGCGCTAGCGAGCTCGGGGGAGCTGTTTTTT
TRBJ1-3,.,TRBV9,.,CASSLGGASRNTIYF,TGTGCCAGCAGCCTAGGGGGGGCTTCGAGAAACACCATATATTTT
TRBJ1-4,.,TRBV5-1,.,CASSLEWVSEKLFF,TGCGCCAGCAGCTTGGAGTGGGTTAGTGAAAAACTGTTTTTT